Listed here is a single T cell receptor (beta chain). This entry belongs to a study of early T cells in non-severe SARS-CoV-2 infection. As for the study in general: Bulk RNA from unsorted whole blood was sequenced; chains were unpaired.

Unique molecular identifiers were attached to individual cDNA molecules. TCRdb itself ran the 5' RACE reads through MiXCR, one entry per CDR3 protein. Seen here are about 60,000 distinct CDR3 sequences, about 12% observed once, and the top ten hold around 4.5%. Unmatched junction bases numbered 1, after V lost 4 bases and J lost 7 bases. Germline values: CDR1 MNHEY, CDR2 SVGEGT. The CDR3 loop spans 13 amino acids. Sequenced: whole blood. The origin of this receptor is an adult who was a healthcare worker with PCR-confirmed SARS-CoV-2 infection or an uninfected control (not recorded which). The chain links TRBV6-2 or TRBV6-3 to TRBJ2-2; 9 nucleotides agree with TRBD2. The DNA for the CDR3 is TGTGCCAGCAGTTTTAGCGGGAGCGGGGAGCTGTTTTTT. As protein: CASSFSGSGELFF.